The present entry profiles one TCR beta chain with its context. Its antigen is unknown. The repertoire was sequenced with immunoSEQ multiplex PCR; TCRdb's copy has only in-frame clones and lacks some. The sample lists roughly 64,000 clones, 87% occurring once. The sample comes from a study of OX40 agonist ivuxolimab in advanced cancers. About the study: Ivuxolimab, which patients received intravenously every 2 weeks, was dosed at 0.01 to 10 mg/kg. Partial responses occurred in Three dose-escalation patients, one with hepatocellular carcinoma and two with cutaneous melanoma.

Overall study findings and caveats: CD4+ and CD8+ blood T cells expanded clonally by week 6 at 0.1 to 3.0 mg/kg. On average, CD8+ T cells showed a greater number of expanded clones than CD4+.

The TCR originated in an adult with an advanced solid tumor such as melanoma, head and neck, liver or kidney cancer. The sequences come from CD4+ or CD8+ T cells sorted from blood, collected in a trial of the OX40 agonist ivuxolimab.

CDR3 region: CASSHRESQYNEQFF. The CDR3 DNA reads TGTGCCAGCAGCCACAGGGAGAGTCAATACAATGAGCAGTTCTTC. The chain couples TRBV7-9 to TRBJ2-1, with D possibly matching TRBD1 (6 bases). Germline V gene data show CDR1 as SEHNR and CDR2 as FQNEAQ (reference sequence). This CDR3 has 15 residues. V gave up 5 bases and J gave up 4 bases, with 15 bases separating them.